Included here is one T cell receptor beta chain sequence, with context. This sample is drawn from a study of blood T cell repertoires in COVID-19. The CDR3 spans 15 residues. With 4 bases clipped from V and 1 base from J, the junction kept 7 bases outside the gene matches. Germline assignment: CDR1 SEHNR and CDR2 FQNEAQ (reference sequence). Data came from immunoSEQ multiplex PCR; TCRdb stores just in-frame clones and leaves some out. The table includes nearly 55,000 clones, about 86% detected once. The chain is built from TRBV7-9 and TRBJ2-7; 7 bases match TRBD1. This clonotype was obtained from a man aged 65 to 79 with active COVID-19. Source material: peripheral blood. The CDR3 region has the DNA TGTGCCAGCAGCTGGACAGGCCCGGGTTCCTACGAGCAGTACTTC. The encoded protein is CASSWTGPGSYEQYF.